Below, 30 T cell receptor beta chains from the same sample are listed, as sequenced in a study of T cells in Graves' hyperthyroidism and ophthalmopathy. Amplification yielded TCR beta CDR3 regions, with RNA transcripts as the source. The study used the HTBI primer set for a first-round RT-PCR of the TCR CDR3. TCRdb recomputed calls from the multiplex PCR reads with MiXCR, one row per CDR3 protein. The table lists roughly 640,000 distinct CDR3 sequences, about 16% of them singletons. Sequenced: blood. These receptors were obtained from a woman in her thirties or forties with Graves' ophthalmopathy.

This clonotype occurred a few times. The gene calls are TRBV29-1 and TRBJ2-2; 15 bases agree with TRBD2. This CDR3 region has 15 residues. Germline values: CDR1 SQVTM, CDR2 ANQGSEA. V trimming: 6 bases; J trimming: 3 bases; junction bases outside the gene matches: 2. The CDR3 here is CSVRTSGGDTGELFF. DNA for the CDR3: TGCAGCGTCCGGACTAGCGGGGGGGACACCGGGGAGCTGTTTTTT.

CDR3 nucleotides: TGTGCCAGCAATCAGCCGTCTGGGGCCAACGTCCTGACTTTC. Its translation is CASNQPSGANVLTF. The chain links TRBV6-1 to TRBJ2-6; D gene unclear. V shed 7 bases and J shed 1 base, with 8 bases lying between them. The germline V gene has CDR1 MNHNS and CDR2 SASEGT. The CDR3 has 14 residues.

This clonotype appeared a few times. The gene calls are TRBV2 and TRBJ2-5; 7 bases match TRBD1. The length of the CDR3 is 15 residues. V trimming: 7 bases; J trimming: 3 bases; junction bases outside the gene matches: 11. Germline-derived CDR1 and CDR2 are SNHLY and FYNNEI. CDR3 in amino acids: CASTEGTVLKETQYF. The CDR3 coding sequence is TGTGCCAGCACCGAAGGGACAGTGTTAAAAGAGACCCAGTACTTC.

The rearrangement joins TRBV24-1 to TRBJ2-1; maybe TRBD2 (6 bases). The V gene's germline CDR1 is KGHDR and CDR2 SFDVKD. Trimming removed 3 bases from V and 8 bases from J, with 19 bases in between. CDR3 length equals 16 residues. The CDR3 coding sequence is TGTGCCACCAGTGATCGAATAGCGGAAGGATTTTATGAGCAGTTCTTC. Its translation: CATSDRIAEGFYEQFF.

This clonotype was seen only a few times. The chain links TRBV2 to TRBJ2-5; the match to TRBD2 covers 9 bases. From germline, CDR1 is SNHLY and CDR2 FYNNEI. V was pared by 7 bases and J by 7 bases, with 7 bases of the junction left unmatched. The CDR3 is made up of 13 amino acids. The CDR3: CASTGGRAPTQYF. CDR3 DNA sequence: TGTGCCAGCACGGGCGGGAGGGCACCGACCCAGTACTTC.

A word on this clonotype: Without the conserved terminal phenylalanine or tryptophan, this CDR3 likely stems from a read error. This CDR3 reads CASSVGRTGGMTDTQYV. CDR3 bases: TGTGCCAGCAGCGTAGGGAGGACAGGGGGCATGACAGATACGCAGTATGTT. The chain uses TRBV9 and TRBJ2-3; 11 nucleotides agree with TRBD1. The J segment lost 3 bases and the V segment lost 0 bases, leaving 6 bases of the junction unmatched. This CDR3 contains 17 residues. CDR1 is SGDLS, CDR2 YYNGEE, per germline.

This clonotype was recorded at least ten times. The V and J genes are TRBV7-2 and TRBJ1-1, with 7 bases that match TRBD1. CDR1 and CDR2 (germline): SGHTA, FQGNSA. This CDR3 is built from 14 residues. The junction had 6 bases not matched to a gene; V was cut back by 7 bases and J by 1 base. The CDR3 reads CASTPGQKNTEAFF. The DNA for the CDR3 is TGTGCCAGCACCCCGGGACAGAAGAACACTGAAGCTTTCTTT. The whole variable domain, filled in from reference TRBV7-2 and TRBJ1-1, reads GAGVSQSPSNKVTEKGKDVELRCDPISGHTALYWYRQSLGQGLEFLIYFQGNSAPDKSGLPSDRFSAERTGGSVSTLTIQRTQQEDSAVYLCASTPGQKNTEAFFGQGTRLTVV.

This clonotype was seen at least ten times. The chain links TRBV2 to TRBJ2-2, with 8 bases aligning to TRBD1. The germline CDR1 and CDR2 sequences are SNHLY and FYNNEI. The V and J ends lost 10 bases and 1 base, in that order; junction bases with no gene match: 14. The CDR3 is 17 residues long. In nucleotides, the CDR3 is TGTGCCACTCGCTTCGGGACAGGCAGCAGGAACACCGGGGAGCTGTTTTTT. Translation gives CATRFGTGSRNTGELFF.

The CDR3 nucleotides read TGCGCCAGCAGCCCCAGGACAGACCCCCTTGGCTACACCTTC. It encodes CASSPRTDPLGYTF. The chain couples TRBV5-1 to TRBJ1-2; weak D call: TRBD1 (6 bases). Germline-derived CDR1 and CDR2 are SGHRS and YFSETQ. The CDR3 loop spans 14 amino acids. Trimming removed 4 bases at V and 7 bases at J, with 17 bases between.

The chain is built from TRBV20-1 and TRBJ2-5; 10 bases map to TRBD2. V dropped 1 base and J dropped 6; count of bases not matched to a gene: 5. The CDR3 length is 14 residues. Germline-derived CDR1 and CDR2 are DFQATT and SNEGSKA (reference sequence). The CDR3 DNA sequence: TGCAGTGCTAGAGGGACTAGCGGTCCGCAGACCCAGTACTTC. It translates to CSARGTSGPQTQYF.

This sequence joins TRBV5-5 and TRBJ2-7, with D maybe TRBD1 (5 bases). Germline V gene data show CDR1 as SGHKS and CDR2 as YYEKEE (reference sequence). V was shortened by 2 bases and J by 5 bases, with 14 bases between the two germline ends. This CDR3 has 14 amino acids. The CDR3 sequence is CASSLYPIRDEQYF. CDR3 bases: TGTGCCAGCAGCTTATATCCTATCAGGGACGAGCAGTACTTC.

This clonotype was seen more than once but under ten times. The gene calls are TRBV7-3 and TRBJ2-3; D ambiguous. The CDR3 length is 16 residues. CDR1 is SGHTA, CDR2 FQGTGA, per germline. V shed 0 bases and J shed 0 bases, with 10 bases lying between them. The CDR3 nucleotides are TGTGCCAGCAGCTTAACGAGGAGCACTAGCACAGATACGCAGTATTTT. The encoded protein is CASSLTRSTSTDTQYF.

This clonotype was picked up many times. The chain is built from TRBV20-1 and TRBJ1-1, with D possibly matching TRBD1 (5 bases). CDR3 size: 14 residues. Looked up from germline, CDR1 is DFQATT and CDR2 is SNEGSKA (reference sequence). The V and J ends lost 6 bases and 0 bases respectively, with 14 bases between them. CDR3 sequence: CSAQPGLMNTEAFF. Here the CDR3 DNA reads TGCAGTGCGCAACCGGGACTCATGAACACTGAAGCTTTCTTT.

This clonotype was counted a few times. The junction does not match germline at one end; this may be a read error. This chain joins TRBV7-9 and TRBJ2-7; D uncertain. This CDR3 has 15 amino acids. Germline-derived CDR1 and CDR2 are SEHNR and FQNEAQ (reference sequence). The CDR3 nucleotides are TGTGCCAGCAGTGAAGGGCGACTTAACCCCTACGAGCGGTACTTC. Translation: CASSEGRLNPYERYF.

This clonotype was picked up a small number of times. The V call is TRBV20-1, the J call TRBJ2-2, with 10 nucleotides matching TRBD2. The V gene end was trimmed by 0 bases and the J gene end by 6 bases; junction bases not matched to a gene: 7. CDR3 size: 16 residues. The germline V gene has CDR1 DFQATT and CDR2 SNEGSKA (reference sequence). As DNA, the CDR3 is TGCAGTGCTAGAGAAAGCGGGAGGGCCATCGCCGGGGAGCTGTTTTTT. This codes for CSARESGRAIAGELFF.

This clonotype was counted ten times or more. This CDR3 reads CASSSRPLGNYGYTF. DNA for the CDR3: TGTGCCAGCAGTTCCCGCCCGCTCGGTAACTATGGCTACACCTTC. This sequence joins TRBV27 and TRBJ1-2; D ambiguous. V lost 4 bases and J 1 base, leaving 13 bases between the germline ends. The CDR3 spans 15 residues. Germline V gives CDR1 MNHEY, CDR2 SMNVEV (reference sequence).

This clonotype was seen a handful of times. The CDR3 here is CASSFWGPVSTGELFF. The CDR3 DNA sequence: TGTGCCAGCAGTTTCTGGGGTCCAGTAAGCACCGGGGAGCTGTTTTTT. The chain recombines TRBV28 with TRBJ2-2, with D uncertain. Germline CDR1 MDHEN, CDR2 SYDVKM. The V end was cut by 3 bases, the J end by 4 bases, with 15 bases between. The CDR3 is made up of 16 amino acids.

Notes on this clonotype: As the CDR3 is not closed by the conserved phenylalanine or tryptophan, this likely results from a read error. The chain joins TRBV5-1 to TRBJ1-4; TRBD1 is a possible D gene (5 bases). V dropped 4 bases and J dropped 3 bases, with 13 bases sitting between them. The V gene's germline CDR1 is SGHRS and CDR2 YFSETQ. The length of the CDR3 is 15 residues. CDR3 residues: CASSRSRAANEKLFS. The CDR3 nucleotides are TGCGCCAGCAGCAGGTCCAGGGCCGCTAATGAAAAACTGTTTTCT.

This clonotype was observed at least ten times. The gene calls are TRBV28 and TRBJ1-2; D call uncertain. V lost 6 bases, J lost 2 bases, and 16 bases lay in between. The CDR3 totals 15 residues. Looked up from germline, CDR1 is MDHEN and CDR2 is SYDVKM. The CDR3 here is CASSSLPGGNYGYTF. The CDR3 nucleotides are TGTGCCAGCAGCTCCTTACCAGGCGGGAACTATGGCTACACCTTC.

This clonotype was recorded many times. The chain combines TRBV5-1 with TRBJ1-1; D is possibly TRBD1 (5 bases). Germline CDR1 reads SGHRS; CDR2 reads YFSETQ. CDR3 size: 14 residues. Trimming removed 7 bases at V and 0 bases at J, with 13 bases between. The CDR3 DNA sequence: TGCGCCAGCTACGGGGGGGATCTGAACACTGAAGCTTTCTTT. Its protein product is CASYGGDLNTEAFF.

This clonotype was recorded many times. This rearrangement joins TRBV20-1 to TRBJ2-4; 11 bases are a match to TRBD1. The CDR3 has 18 amino acids. J gave up 0 bases and V 6 bases, and 13 bases lay outside the gene matches. Germline V gives CDR1 DFQATT, CDR2 SNEGSKA (reference sequence). CDR3 DNA sequence: TGCAGTGCCCCTAAAGGGACAGGGGGTTACCTAGCCAAAAACATTCAGTACTTC. Translated, it gives CSAPKGTGGYLAKNIQYF.

There are many counts of this clonotype. This rearrangement joins TRBV7-8 to TRBJ2-7; 7 bases align to TRBD1. Germline CDR1 SGHVS, CDR2 FQNEAQ. CDR3 length: 13 residues. The trim removed 3 bases at V and 4 bases at J, leaving 3 bases unmatched. The CDR3 loop reads CASSLGQRYEQYF. The CDR3 DNA reads TGTGCCAGCAGCTTGGGACAGAGGTACGAGCAGTACTTC.

V usage is TRBV6-1 and J usage is TRBJ2-1, with a possible D match to TRBD2 (7 bases). The germline V and J ends were trimmed by 2 bases and 2 bases, with 10 bases remaining between them. There are 15 residues in the CDR3. Germline loops: CDR1 MNHNS, CDR2 SASEGT. This chain's CDR3 is CASSEYGGPYNEQFF. The CDR3 nucleotides are TGTGCCAGCAGTGAATACGGGGGGCCCTACAATGAGCAGTTCTTC.

This clonotype was observed many times. The chain recombines TRBV2 with TRBJ1-6; D not resolved. This CDR3 is built from 12 residues. CDR1 is SNHLY, CDR2 FYNNEI, per germline. Trimming removed 3 bases from V and 9 bases from J, with 6 bases in between. CDR3 in amino acids: CASSEQVSPLHF. The DNA for the CDR3 is TGTGCCAGCAGTGAGCAAGTTTCACCCCTCCACTTT. The full variable domain, with the rest looked up from reference TRBV2 and TRBJ1-6, is EPEVTQTPSHQVTQMGQEVILRCVPISNHLYFYWYRQILGQKVEFLVSFYNNEISEKSEIFDDQFSVERPDGSNFTLKIRSTKLEDSAMYFCASSEQVSPLHFGNGTRLTVT.

A few counts support this clonotype. This chain joins TRBV11-2 and TRBJ2-7; tentatively, D is TRBD1 (6 bases). Trimming took 3 bases from V and 5 from J, leaving 17 bases between them. This CDR3 spans 15 amino acids. CDR1 and CDR2 (germline): SGHAT, FQNNGV. The CDR3 protein is CASSLAGTNNHEQYF. DNA for the CDR3: TGTGCCAGCAGCTTGGCCGGGACAAATAACCACGAGCAGTACTTC.

In this sample, this clonotype turned up many times. The DNA for the CDR3 is TGTGCCAGCAGCTCCGGATTTGGACGGGATAATGAAAAACTGTTTTTT. Its protein product is CASSSGFGRDNEKLFF. The rearrangement links TRBV11-2 to TRBJ1-4; D unresolved. CDR3 length equals 16 residues. CDR1 and CDR2 from the germline V gene are SGHAT and FQNNGV. Trimming left V 4 bases short and J 4 bases short, with 16 bases between. The complete variable domain, with remaining parts taken from reference TRBV11-2 and TRBJ1-4, reads EAGVAQSPRYKIIEKRQSVAFWCNPISGHATLYWYQQILGQGPKLLIQFQNNGVVDDSQLPKDRFSAERLKGVDSTLKIQPAKLEDSAVYLCASSSGFGRDNEKLFFGSGTQLSVL.

This clonotype appeared a few times. The V gene is TRBV7-9, the J gene TRBJ2-1; possible D gene TRBD2, 6 bases. The CDR3 spans 11 residues. The germline V and J ends were trimmed by 4 bases and 9 bases, with 7 bases remaining between them. Germline loops: CDR1 SEHNR, CDR2 FQNEAQ (reference sequence). CDR3 in amino acids: CASSWRGEQFF. DNA of the CDR3: TGTGCCAGCAGCTGGAGGGGTGAGCAGTTCTTC.

This clonotype was counted between two and nine times. The chain recombines TRBV4-2 with TRBJ2-1, with a weak D call TRBD2 (8 bases). Trimming cost V 4 bases and J 0 bases, with 22 bases left between them. This CDR3 has 19 residues. Germline values: CDR1 LGHNA, CDR2 YNFKEQ. CDR3 sequence reads: CASSPGSGGTVYSYNEQFF. The CDR3 DNA reads as TGTGCCAGCAGCCCCGGTTCGGGAGGGACAGTCTACTCCTACAATGAGCAGTTCTTC.

This clonotype was recorded at least ten times. The chain employs TRBV7-2 and TRBJ2-5; TRBD2 agrees at 8 bases. Per germline, CDR1 SGHTA and CDR2 FQGNSA. The CDR3 is 15 residues long. V gave up 1 base and J gave up 1 base; unmatched junction bases: 2. CDR3: CASSLGGGPQETQYF. DNA for the CDR3: TGTGCCAGCAGCTTAGGCGGGGGGCCCCAAGAGACCCAGTACTTC.

The chain joins TRBV19 to TRBJ1-5; 8 bases are a match to TRBD1. V shed 6 bases and J 2 bases; nucleotides not matched to a gene: 9. The germline CDR1 and CDR2 sequences are LNHDA and SQIVND (reference sequence). The CDR3 sequence is 16 residues long. The CDR3 loop is CASSLTGGGRNQPQHF. CDR3 bases: TGTGCCAGTAGCCTCACAGGGGGAGGACGCAATCAGCCCCAGCATTTT.